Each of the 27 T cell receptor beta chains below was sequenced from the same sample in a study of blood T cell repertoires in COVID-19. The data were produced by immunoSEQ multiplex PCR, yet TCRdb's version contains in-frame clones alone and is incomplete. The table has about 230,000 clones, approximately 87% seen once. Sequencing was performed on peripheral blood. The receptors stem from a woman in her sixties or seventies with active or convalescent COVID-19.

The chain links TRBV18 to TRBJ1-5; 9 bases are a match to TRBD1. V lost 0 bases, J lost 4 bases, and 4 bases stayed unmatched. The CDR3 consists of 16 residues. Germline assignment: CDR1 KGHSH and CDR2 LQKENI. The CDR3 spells CASSPPGGQGNQPQHF. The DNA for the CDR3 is TGTGCCAGCTCACCACCGGGGGGACAGGGAAATCAGCCCCAGCATTTT.

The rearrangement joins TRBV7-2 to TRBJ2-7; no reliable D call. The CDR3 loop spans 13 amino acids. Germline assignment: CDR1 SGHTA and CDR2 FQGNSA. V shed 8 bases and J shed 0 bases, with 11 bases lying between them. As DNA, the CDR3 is TGTGCCAGCCGACTCTTTAGCTCCTACGAGCAGTACTTC. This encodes CASRLFSSYEQYF.

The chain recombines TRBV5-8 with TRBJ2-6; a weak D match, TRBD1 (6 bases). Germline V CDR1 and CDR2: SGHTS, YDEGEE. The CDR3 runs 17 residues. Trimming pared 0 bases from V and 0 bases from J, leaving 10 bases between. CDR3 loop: CASSLGQGRSGANVLTF. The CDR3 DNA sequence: TGTGCCAGCAGCTTGGGGCAGGGGCGCTCTGGGGCCAACGTCCTGACTTTC.

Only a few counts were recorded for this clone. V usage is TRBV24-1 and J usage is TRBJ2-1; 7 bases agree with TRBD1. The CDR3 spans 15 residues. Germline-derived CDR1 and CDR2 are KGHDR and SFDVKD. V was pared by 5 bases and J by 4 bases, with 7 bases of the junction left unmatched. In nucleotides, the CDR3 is TGTGCCACCAGTGGGGGACAGTCCCCATACAATGAGCAGTTCTTC. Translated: CATSGGQSPYNEQFF.

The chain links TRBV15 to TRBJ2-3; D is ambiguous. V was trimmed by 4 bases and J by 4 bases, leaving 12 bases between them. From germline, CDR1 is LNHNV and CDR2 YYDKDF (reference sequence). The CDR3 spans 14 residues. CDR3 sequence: CATSNSAGPDTQYF. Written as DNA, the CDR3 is TGTGCCACCAGCAATTCGGCAGGCCCAGATACGCAGTATTTT.

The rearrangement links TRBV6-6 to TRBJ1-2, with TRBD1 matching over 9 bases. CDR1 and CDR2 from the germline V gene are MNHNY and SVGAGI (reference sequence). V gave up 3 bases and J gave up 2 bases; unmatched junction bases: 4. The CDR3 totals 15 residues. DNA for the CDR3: TGTGCCAGCAGTTATGGGACAGGGAGGAACTATGGCTACACCTTC. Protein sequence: CASSYGTGRNYGYTF.

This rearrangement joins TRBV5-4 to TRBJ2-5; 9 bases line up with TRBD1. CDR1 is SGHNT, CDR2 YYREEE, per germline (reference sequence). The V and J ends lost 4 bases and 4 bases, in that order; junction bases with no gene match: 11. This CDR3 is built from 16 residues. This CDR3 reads CASSGFRDRVAETQYF. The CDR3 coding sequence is TGTGCCAGCAGCGGATTCCGGGACAGGGTTGCAGAGACCCAGTACTTC. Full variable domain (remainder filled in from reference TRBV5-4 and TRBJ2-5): ETGVTQSPTHLIKTRGQQVTLRCSSQSGHNTVSWYQQALGQGPQFIFQYYREEENGRGNFPPRFSGLQFPNYSSELNVNALELDDSALYLCASSGFRDRVAETQYFGPGTRLLVL.

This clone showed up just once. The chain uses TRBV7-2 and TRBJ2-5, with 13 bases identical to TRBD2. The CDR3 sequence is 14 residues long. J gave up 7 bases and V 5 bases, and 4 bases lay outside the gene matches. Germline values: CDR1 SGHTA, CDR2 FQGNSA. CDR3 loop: CASSTGTSGMTQYF. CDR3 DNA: TGTGCCAGCAGCACGGGGACTAGCGGGATGACCCAGTACTTC.

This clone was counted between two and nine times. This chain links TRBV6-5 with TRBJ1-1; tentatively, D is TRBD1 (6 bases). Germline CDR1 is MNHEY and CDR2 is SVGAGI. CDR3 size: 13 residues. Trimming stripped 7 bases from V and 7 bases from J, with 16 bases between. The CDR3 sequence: CASNKGVEGEAFF. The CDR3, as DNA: TGTGCCAGCAACAAGGGGGTCGAAGGTGAAGCTTTCTTT.

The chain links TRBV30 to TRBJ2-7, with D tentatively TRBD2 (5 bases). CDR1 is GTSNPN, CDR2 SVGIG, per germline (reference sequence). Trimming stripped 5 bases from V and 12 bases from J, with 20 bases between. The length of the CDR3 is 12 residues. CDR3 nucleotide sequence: TGTGCCTGGGGCTTAGGAGGAGGCAGCAGGTACTTC. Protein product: CAWGLGGGSRYF.

The CDR3 nucleotides are TGTGCCAGCAGTTACTTAGCGGGGGGGAGGGATACGCAGTATTTT. It specifies CASSYLAGGRDTQYF. The rearrangement uses TRBV6-5 and TRBJ2-3; TRBD2 aligns across 11 bases. Germline V gene data show CDR1 as MNHEY and CDR2 as SVGAGI. This CDR3 is built from 15 residues. V gave up 1 base and J gave up 6 bases; unmatched junction bases: 3.

The CDR3 sequence is CASSPRTGNSEAFF. CDR3 coding DNA: TGTGCCAGTAGTCCTAGGACAGGGAATTCTGAAGCTTTCTTT. V and J are TRBV19 and TRBJ1-1, with 8 bases lining up with TRBD1. Trimming at V came to 5 bases and at J to 6 bases, leaving 8 bases not matched to a gene. The CDR3 contains 14 residues. CDR1 LNHDA and CDR2 SQIVND come from the germline V gene (reference sequence).

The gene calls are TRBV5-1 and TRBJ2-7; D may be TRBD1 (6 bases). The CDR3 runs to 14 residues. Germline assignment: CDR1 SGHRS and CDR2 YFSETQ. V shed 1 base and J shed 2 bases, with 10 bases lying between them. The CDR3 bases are TGCGCCAGCAGCTTGAGGACAGTAGCCTACGAGCAGTACTTC. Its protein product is CASSLRTVAYEQYF.

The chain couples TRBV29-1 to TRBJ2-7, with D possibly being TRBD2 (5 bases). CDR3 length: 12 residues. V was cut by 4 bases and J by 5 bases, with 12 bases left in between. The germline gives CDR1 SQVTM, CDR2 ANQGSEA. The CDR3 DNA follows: TGCAGCGTTGCCAACGGAGGAAACGAGCAGTACTTC. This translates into CSVANGGNEQYF.

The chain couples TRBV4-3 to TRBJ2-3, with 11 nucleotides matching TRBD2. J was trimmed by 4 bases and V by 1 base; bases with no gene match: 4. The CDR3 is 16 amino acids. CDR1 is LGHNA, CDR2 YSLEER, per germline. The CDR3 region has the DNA TGCGCCAGCAGCCAAGGTCCTAGCGGGGGGCCAGATACGCAGTATTTT. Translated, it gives CASSQGPSGGPDTQYF.

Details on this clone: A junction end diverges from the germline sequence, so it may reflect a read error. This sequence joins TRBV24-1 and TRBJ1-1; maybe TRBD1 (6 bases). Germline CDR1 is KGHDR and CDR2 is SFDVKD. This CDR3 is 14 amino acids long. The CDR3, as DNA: TGTGCCACCAGTCACGCGGGGGCGAACGCTGAAGCTTTCTTT. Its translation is CATSHAGANAEAFF.

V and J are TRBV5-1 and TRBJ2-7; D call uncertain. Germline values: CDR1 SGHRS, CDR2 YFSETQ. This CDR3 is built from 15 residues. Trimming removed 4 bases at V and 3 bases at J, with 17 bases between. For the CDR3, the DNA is TGCGCCAGCAGCCCCGACCCAGCAGGCGACTACGAGCAGTACTTC. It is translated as CASSPDPAGDYEQYF.

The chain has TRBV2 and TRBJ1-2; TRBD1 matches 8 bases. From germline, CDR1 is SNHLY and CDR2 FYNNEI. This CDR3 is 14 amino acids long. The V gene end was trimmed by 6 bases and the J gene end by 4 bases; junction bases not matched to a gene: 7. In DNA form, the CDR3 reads TGTGCCAGCAGCGCCGGACAGGGTCCCTATGGCTACACCTTC. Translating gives CASSAGQGPYGYTF.

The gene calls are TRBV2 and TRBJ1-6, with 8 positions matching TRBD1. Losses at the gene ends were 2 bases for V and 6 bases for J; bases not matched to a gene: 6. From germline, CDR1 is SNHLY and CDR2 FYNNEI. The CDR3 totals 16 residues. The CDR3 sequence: CASSEFETGANSPLHF. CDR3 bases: TGTGCCAGCAGTGAATTCGAGACAGGGGCTAATTCACCCCTCCACTTT. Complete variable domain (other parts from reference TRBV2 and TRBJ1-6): EPEVTQTPSHQVTQMGQEVILRCVPISNHLYFYWYRQILGQKVEFLVSFYNNEISEKSEIFDDQFSVERPDGSNFTLKIRSTKLEDSAMYFCASSEFETGANSPLHFGNGTRLTVT.

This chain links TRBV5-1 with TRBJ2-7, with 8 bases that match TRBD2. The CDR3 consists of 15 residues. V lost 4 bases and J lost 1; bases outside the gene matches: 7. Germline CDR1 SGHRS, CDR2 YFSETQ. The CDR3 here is CASSGSLAGSYEQYF. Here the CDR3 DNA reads TGCGCCAGCAGCGGGTCCCTAGCGGGTTCCTACGAGCAGTACTTC. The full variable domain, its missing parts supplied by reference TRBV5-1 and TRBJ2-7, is KAGVTQTPRYLIKTRGQQVTLSCSPISGHRSVSWYQQTPGQGLQFLFEYFSETQRNKGNFPGRFSGRQFSNSRSEMNVSTLELGDSALYLCASSGSLAGSYEQYFGPGTRLTVT.

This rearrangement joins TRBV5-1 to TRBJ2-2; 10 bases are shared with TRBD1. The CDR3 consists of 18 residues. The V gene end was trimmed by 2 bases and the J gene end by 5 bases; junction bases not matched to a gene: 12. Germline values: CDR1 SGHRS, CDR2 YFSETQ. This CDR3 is CASSFGGGTGEWTGELFF. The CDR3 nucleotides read TGCGCCAGCAGCTTTGGAGGCGGGACAGGGGAGTGGACCGGGGAGCTGTTTTTT.

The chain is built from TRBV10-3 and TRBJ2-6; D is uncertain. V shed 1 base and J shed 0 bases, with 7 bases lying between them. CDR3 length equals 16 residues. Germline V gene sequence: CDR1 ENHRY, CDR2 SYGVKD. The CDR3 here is CAISEFPSSGANVLTF. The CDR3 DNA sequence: TGTGCCATCAGTGAGTTCCCCAGCTCTGGGGCCAACGTCCTGACTTTC.

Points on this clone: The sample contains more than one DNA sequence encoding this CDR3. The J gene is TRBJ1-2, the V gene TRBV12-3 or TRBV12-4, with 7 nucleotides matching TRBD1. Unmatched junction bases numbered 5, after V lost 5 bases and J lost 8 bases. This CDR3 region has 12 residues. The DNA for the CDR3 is TGTGCCAGCAGTCAGACAGGGTACGGCTACACCTTC. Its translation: CASSQTGYGYTF.

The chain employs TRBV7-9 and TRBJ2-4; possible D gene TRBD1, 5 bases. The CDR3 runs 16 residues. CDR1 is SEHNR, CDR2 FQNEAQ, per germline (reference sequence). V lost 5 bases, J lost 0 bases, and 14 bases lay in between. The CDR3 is CASSRLGPQAKNIQYF. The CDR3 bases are TGTGCCAGCAGCCGTTTGGGGCCTCAAGCCAAAAACATTCAGTACTTC.

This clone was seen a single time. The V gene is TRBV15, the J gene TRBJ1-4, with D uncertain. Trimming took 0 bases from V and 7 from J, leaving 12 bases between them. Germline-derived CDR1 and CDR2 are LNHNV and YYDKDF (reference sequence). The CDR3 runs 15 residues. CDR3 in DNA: TGTGCCACCAGCAGAGAATCGGGGTCGGGTGAAAAACTGTTTTTT. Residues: CATSRESGSGEKLFF.

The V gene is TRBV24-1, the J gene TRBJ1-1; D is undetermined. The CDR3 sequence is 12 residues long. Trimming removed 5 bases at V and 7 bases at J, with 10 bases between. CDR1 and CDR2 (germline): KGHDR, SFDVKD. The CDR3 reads CATSGSDREAFF. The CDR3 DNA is TGTGCCACCAGTGGGTCAGATCGTGAAGCTTTCTTT.

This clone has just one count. CDR3 sequence: CASRGQGDQPQHF. The DNA of the CDR3 is TGTGCCAGCAGAGGCCAGGGGGATCAGCCCCAGCATTTT. The chain has TRBV6-5 and TRBJ1-5, with TRBD1 identical over 7 bases. Trimming at V came to 6 bases and at J to 5 bases, leaving 4 bases not matched to a gene. This CDR3 is built from 13 residues. Germline lookup yields CDR1 MNHEY and CDR2 SVGAGI.